The 27 T cell receptor beta chains reported below all come from one sample, sequenced in a study of CD8+CD57+ T cells in acquired aplastic anemia. Genomic DNA was employed as the template in profiling TCR beta VDJ and CDR3. One entry per CDR3 protein results from TCRdb running MiXCR on the reads. The sample gives 100,000 to 150,000 distinct CDR3 sequences, over 30% of which show up once; approximately 2.6% is in the top ten. Those patients picked for sequencing had displayed CD8+CD57+ cell expansion on flow cytometry. Specimen: sorted CD4+, CD8+, or CD8+CD57+ T cells (not recorded which) from PBMCs. These receptors all come from a human donor with aplastic anemia.

This sequence joins TRBV24-1 and TRBJ1-1, with a weak D call TRBD1 (5 bases). The CDR3 runs 13 residues. CDR1 is KGHDR, CDR2 SFDVKD, per germline. V lost 5 bases and J 4 bases, leaving 10 bases between the germline ends. The DNA for the CDR3 is TGTGCCACCAGTGGGGGCATCGGCACTGAAGCTTTCTTT. As protein: CATSGGIGTEAFF.

This clonotype was counted between two and nine times. V gene TRBV29-1 combines with J gene TRBJ2-7; 9 bases match TRBD1. This CDR3 has 11 amino acids. Germline assignment: CDR1 SQVTM and CDR2 ANQGSEA. V lost 6 bases to trimming and J lost 6 bases; unmatched junction nucleotides: 3. The CDR3 protein is CSVGDRAEQYF. The CDR3 bases are TGCAGCGTCGGGGACAGGGCCGAGCAGTACTTC.

This clonotype was picked up a small number of times. A much larger clone differs by one base, so this may be a read error. This sequence joins TRBV5-1 and TRBJ2-7; D may be TRBD2 (6 bases). The CDR3 loop spans 14 amino acids. Germline V gene data show CDR1 as SGHRS and CDR2 as YFSETQ. The CDR3 region has the DNA TGCGCCAGCAGCCTAATGACGGGGGACGCTAGGCAGTGCGTC. This sequence encodes CASSLMTGDARQCV.

This clonotype showed up many times. The CDR3 DNA reads as TGCGCCAGCAGCTTGGCTGACAGGTCCATTGGTTCACCCCTCCACTTT. It yields the protein CASSLADRSIGSPLHF. V usage is TRBV5-1 and J usage is TRBJ1-6; perhaps TRBD1 as D (6 bases). CDR1 and CDR2 from the germline V gene are SGHRS and YFSETQ. Trimming removed 0 bases at V and 9 bases at J, with 16 bases between. CDR3 size: 16 residues.

A word on this clonotype: A much larger clone sits a single nucleotide away, making a read error possible. The conserved closing phenylalanine or tryptophan is absent in this CDR3, likely reflecting a read error. The gene calls are TRBV4-1 and TRBJ1-1; no firm D call. The germline gives CDR1 MGHRA, CDR2 YSYEKL. The CDR3 length is 13 residues. The germline V and J ends were trimmed by 2 bases and 5 bases, with 9 bases remaining between them. The CDR3 bases are TGCGCCAGCAGCCAACTTGCGGGAACTGAAGCTTTCTCT. Its translation: CASSQLAGTEAFS.

Notes on this clonotype: Germline and junction disagree at one end, which may indicate a read error. The chain uses TRBV19 and TRBJ1-1; no firm D call. The CDR3 spans 11 residues. Germline V gene data show CDR1 as LNHDA and CDR2 as SQIVND (reference sequence). CDR3 coding DNA: TGTGCCAGTAGGATAGAAACTGAAGCTTTCTTT. Its protein product is CASRIETEAFF.

In this sample, this clonotype turned up many times. V is TRBV5-1 and J is TRBJ2-5; tentatively, D is TRBD2 (5 bases). CDR1 is SGHRS, CDR2 YFSETQ, per germline. The germline V and J ends were trimmed by 4 bases and 2 bases, with 12 bases remaining between them. This CDR3 spans 14 amino acids. CDR3 in DNA: TGCGCCAGCAGCCCAAGGAGCGGACAAGAGACCCAGTACTTC. Translating it yields CASSPRSGQETQYF.

Many counts were recorded for this clonotype. This sequence joins TRBV7-9 and TRBJ1-1; TRBD1 agrees at 10 bases. V gave up 4 bases and J gave up 7 bases; unmatched junction bases: 9. Germline V lookup: CDR1 SEHNR, CDR2 FQNEAQ (reference sequence). The CDR3 has 15 residues. Written as DNA, the CDR3 is TGTGCCAGCAGCTCGCCGGGACAGGGGATCGGTGAAGCTTTCTTT. It specifies CASSSPGQGIGEAFF.

The table lists this clonotype with many counts. The chain is built from TRBV5-8 and TRBJ1-5; D is unclear. There are 12 residues in the CDR3. The V gene lost 5 bases and the J gene lost 11 bases, with 14 bases spanning the gap. Germline V gives CDR1 SGHTS, CDR2 YDEGEE. The CDR3, as DNA: TGTGCCAGCAGTCCCGAGAGTAAGGCCCAGCATTTT. This sequence encodes CASSPESKAQHF.

This clonotype was seen at least ten times. The CDR3 sequence is CASRKGLNEKLFF. The CDR3 bases are TGTGCCAGTCGCAAGGGCCTTAATGAAAAACTGTTTTTT. The genes are TRBV2 and TRBJ1-4; D is undetermined. CDR1 is SNHLY, CDR2 FYNNEI, per germline. The V gene lost 9 bases and the J gene lost 4 bases, with 12 bases spanning the gap. This CDR3 comprises 13 residues.

Turning to this clonotype: This may be a read error, as it is one base from a much larger clone. The gene calls are TRBV20-1 and TRBJ2-2, with D hard to call. The CDR3 contains 14 residues. Germline CDR1 reads DFQATT; CDR2 reads SNEGSKA (reference sequence). Trimming removed 6 bases from V and 0 bases from J, with 11 bases in between. The CDR3 sequence is CSARGPSNTGELFF. CDR3 nucleotides: TGCAGTGCGCGAGGACCTTCGAACACCGGGGAGCTGTTTTTT.

The rearrangement joins TRBV11-1 to TRBJ2-3; D is unresolved. Trimming took off 1 base at V and 11 bases at J, with 16 bases between the two ends. CDR1 is SGHAT and CDR2 is FQDESV in the germline V gene (reference sequence). CDR3 length: 14 residues. CDR3 nucleotides: TGTGCCAGCAGCTTAGTAGTAGAGTACAATGAGCAGTATTTT. Its protein product is CASSLVVEYNEQYF.

The V call is TRBV7-9, the J call TRBJ2-7, with D perhaps TRBD1 (5 bases). V was pared by 8 bases and J by 2 bases, with 10 bases between. This CDR3 comprises 12 residues. Looked up from germline, CDR1 is SEHNR and CDR2 is FQNEAQ (reference sequence). In DNA form, the CDR3 reads TGTGCCAGCGGTCAGGGAACCTACGAGCAGTACTTC. It is translated as CASGQGTYEQYF. Full variable domain (rest looked up from reference TRBV7-9 and TRBJ2-7): DTGVSQNPRHKITKRGQNVTFRCDPISEHNRLYWYRQTLGQGPEFLTYFQNEAQLEKSRLLSDRFSAERPKGSFSTLEIQRTEQGDSAMYLCASGQGTYEQYFGPGTRLTVT.

This clonotype was observed once. This clone may be a read error of a much larger clone one base away. The chain uses TRBV5-1 and TRBJ1-2; 7 bases fit TRBD1. Germline CDR1 and CDR2: SGHRS and YFSETQ. The CDR3 sequence is 16 residues long. V gave up 3 bases and J gave up 4 bases; unmatched junction bases: 12. This chain's CDR3 is CASSWEPGGGTYGYTF. The CDR3 nucleotides read TGCGCCAGCAGCTGGGAACCAGGGGGTGGAACCTATGGCTACACCTTC.

This clonotype occurred many times. The CDR3 protein is CASSVGRAEYYGYTF. The CDR3 DNA follows: TGTGCCAGCAGTGTGGGTCGGGCGGAGTACTATGGCTACACCTTC. V and J are TRBV2 and TRBJ1-2; D is unresolved. CDR1 is SNHLY, CDR2 FYNNEI, per germline. The V gene lost 4 bases and the J gene lost 3 bases, with 15 bases spanning the gap. The CDR3 spans 15 residues.

The chain combines TRBV29-1 with TRBJ1-1; TRBD1 matches at 8 bases. With V trimmed by 6 bases and J by 0 bases, 3 bases remained unmatched. The CDR3 sequence is 13 residues long. Germline values: CDR1 SQVTM, CDR2 ANQGSEA. The CDR3 spells CSVDRELNTEAFF. The CDR3 bases are TGCAGCGTGGACAGGGAATTGAACACTGAAGCTTTCTTT.

The gene calls are TRBV19 and TRBJ1-1; 8 nucleotides match TRBD1. The CDR3 runs 13 residues. Trimming at V came to 6 bases and at J to 3 bases, leaving 3 bases not matched to a gene. Germline loops: CDR1 LNHDA, CDR2 SQIVND (reference sequence). CDR3 region: CASRQTGDTEAFF. In DNA form, the CDR3 reads TGTGCCAGTAGACAGACAGGGGACACTGAAGCTTTCTTT.

The table lists this clonotype with many counts. The chain employs TRBV11-1 and TRBJ2-1; D gene ambiguous. V shed 1 base and J shed 8 bases, with 18 bases lying between them. The V gene's germline CDR1 is SGHAT and CDR2 FQDESV (reference sequence). The CDR3 is 16 residues long. The CDR3 here is CASSLEFGLGSHEQFF. CDR3 DNA: TGTGCCAGCAGCTTAGAATTTGGCTTAGGGTCTCATGAGCAGTTCTTC.

For the CDR3, the DNA is TGTGCCAGCAGTGACAGGGGTCGAGAGACCCAGTACTTC. Translation: CASSDRGRETQYF. This rearrangement joins TRBV7-2 to TRBJ2-5; 8 nucleotides align to TRBD1. CDR1 and CDR2 (germline): SGHTA, FQGNSA. V was pared by 6 bases and J by 4 bases, with 4 bases of the junction left unmatched. This CDR3 is built from 13 residues.

The chain couples TRBV15 to TRBJ1-1; 7 nucleotides align to TRBD1. The CDR3 runs 14 residues. CDR1 LNHNV and CDR2 YYDKDF come from the germline V gene (reference sequence). With 3 bases clipped from V and 4 bases from J, the junction kept 5 bases outside the gene matches. The CDR3 sequence: CATSSSAGGTEAFF. The DNA of the CDR3 is TGTGCCACCAGCAGTTCAGCAGGGGGCACTGAAGCTTTCTTT.

The chain uses TRBV9 and TRBJ1-2; D perhaps matches TRBD1 (5 bases). CDR1 SGDLS and CDR2 YYNGEE come from the germline V gene. CDR3 size: 15 residues. Trimming cost V 3 bases and J 5 bases, with 17 bases left between them. The CDR3 nucleotides read TGTGCCAGCAGCGCACCACGGGGGGTGGGGTATGGCTACACCTTC. Amino acid sequence: CASSAPRGVGYGYTF. Variable domain in full (rest from reference TRBV9 and TRBJ1-2): DSGVTQTPKHLITATGQRVTLRCSPRSGDLSVYWYQQSLDQGLQFLIQYYNGEERAKGNILERFSAQQFPDLHSELNLSSLELGDSALYFCASSAPRGVGYGYTFGSGTRLTVV.

This clonotype was recorded at least ten times. This rearrangement joins TRBV2 to TRBJ2-5; D perhaps matches TRBD2 (7 bases). CDR3 length equals 15 residues. Germline loops: CDR1 SNHLY, CDR2 FYNNEI. The ends were cut back, 4 bases at V and 8 bases at J, with 20 bases in the middle. This CDR3 reads CASSGFPGGLETQYF. CDR3 DNA: TGTGCCAGCAGTGGATTTCCGGGGGGCCTCGAAACCCAGTACTTC. Complete variable domain (other parts from reference TRBV2 and TRBJ2-5): EPEVTQTPSHQVTQMGQEVILRCVPISNHLYFYWYRQILGQKVEFLVSFYNNEISEKSEIFDDQFSVERPDGSNFTLKIRSTKLEDSAMYFCASSGFPGGLETQYFGPGTRLLVL.

There are many counts of this clonotype. The chain uses TRBV12-3 or TRBV12-4 and TRBJ1-1; D remains ambiguous. This CDR3 comprises 13 residues. V lost 7 bases to trimming and J lost 7 bases, with 16 bases between them. CDR3 loop: CASKRNLGYEAFF. In nucleotides, the CDR3 is TGTGCCAGCAAGAGAAATTTAGGGTATGAAGCTTTCTTT.

This clonotype appeared many times. The V and J genes are TRBV4-2 and TRBJ1-2, with D unresolved. CDR3 length: 14 residues. The V end lost 0 bases, the J end lost 3 bases, and 8 bases lay between the germline ends. The germline V gene encodes CDR1 LGHNA and CDR2 YNFKEQ. The CDR3 DNA is TGTGCCAGCAGCCAAGAATCCGAACACTATGGCTACACCTTC. Protein: CASSQESEHYGYTF.

This CDR3 is CAIREGWGNEQYV. The CDR3 nucleotides read TGTGCCATCAGGGAGGGGTGGGGGAACGAGCAGTACGTC. The chain combines TRBV10-3 with TRBJ2-7; D is possibly TRBD2 (6 bases). CDR3 length: 13 residues. Germline V CDR1 and CDR2: ENHRY, SYGVKD. Trimming shortened V by 6 bases and J by 5 bases, and 14 bases separated the two germline ends.

The chain has TRBV5-6 and TRBJ2-2; no clear D gene. The germline V gene has CDR1 SGHDT and CDR2 YYEEEE. Trimming pared 0 bases from V and 6 bases from J, leaving 6 bases between. The CDR3 contains 13 residues. The CDR3 sequence: CASSLGYSGELFF. CDR3 in DNA: TGTGCCAGCAGCTTGGGGTACTCCGGGGAGCTGTTTTTT.

This clonotype has ten or more counts. The rearrangement uses TRBV4-2 and TRBJ2-7, with D possibly called TRBD1 or TRBD2 (7 bases each). V dropped 2 bases and J dropped 5 bases, with 19 bases sitting between them. This CDR3 region has 16 residues. The V gene's germline CDR1 is LGHNA and CDR2 YNFKEQ. The CDR3 nucleotides read TGTGCCAGCAGCCAAAGGGAGGGGCAGGGGGTCGACGAGCAGTACTTC. Translating gives CASSQREGQGVDEQYF.